The 21 T cell receptor beta chains listed next were all sequenced from one sample in a study of cytomegalovirus exposure and HLA in healthy donors. The PCR used 60 Vbeta and 13 Jbeta primers. Some clones are missing from TCRdb's copy, which holds only in-frame ones; the method was immunoSEQ multiplex PCR. The sample contains some 90,000 clones, roughly 81% of which appear only once. Sequencing input: PBMCs. The receptor set was obtained from a man aged 35-49 years in good health and CMV-seronegative.

This chain joins TRBV11-3 and TRBJ2-7; 7 bases agree with TRBD1. The trim removed 1 base at V and 6 bases at J, leaving 3 bases unmatched. The germline gives CDR1 SGHNT, CDR2 YENEEA. The CDR3 runs to 13 residues. The CDR3 sequence is CASSLGTGAEQYF. CDR3 bases: TGTGCCAGCAGCTTAGGGACAGGTGCCGAGCAGTACTTC.

The chain has TRBV6-4 and TRBJ1-2; no firm D call. Germline CDR1 MRHNA, CDR2 SNTAGT. V gave up 2 bases and J gave up 4 bases, with 23 bases separating them. This CDR3 is built from 18 residues. This chain's CDR3 is CASSDGKSPPEVCYGYTF. CDR3 coding DNA: TGTGCCAGCAGTGACGGTAAGTCCCCCCCGGAGGTATGCTATGGCTACACCTTC.

This chain uses TRBV19 with TRBJ1-6; weak D call: TRBD1 (5 bases). The CDR3 is 14 residues long. Germline loops: CDR1 LNHDA, CDR2 SQIVND (reference sequence). V was trimmed by 4 bases and J by 7 bases, leaving 11 bases between them. CDR3 loop: CASSTTGGNSPLHF. Written as DNA, the CDR3 is TGTGCCAGTAGTACGACGGGGGGAAATTCACCCCTCCACTTT. Full variable domain (missing parts from reference TRBV19 and TRBJ1-6): DGGITQSPKYLFRKEGQNVTLSCEQNLNHDAMYWYRQDPGQGLRLIYYSQIVNDFQKGDIAEGYSVSREKKESFPLTVTSAQKNPTAFYLCASSTTGGNSPLHFGNGTRLTVT.

The chain uses TRBV19 and TRBJ1-4, with D possibly TRBD1 on 6 matching bases. Trimming stripped 5 bases from V and 6 bases from J, with 16 bases between. Germline V gene lookup returns CDR1 LNHDA and CDR2 SQIVND (reference sequence). The CDR3 contains 15 residues. The CDR3 DNA reads as TGTGCCAGTAGTGATTTACAGGGAATACATGAAAAACTGTTTTTT. The encoded protein is CASSDLQGIHEKLFF.

The chain couples TRBV4-1 to TRBJ2-1; 14 bases agree with TRBD2. The CDR3 totals 16 residues. Germline loops: CDR1 MGHRA, CDR2 YSYEKL. Trimming removed 2 bases from V and 12 bases from J; junction bases left unmatched: 9. CDR3: CASSQFPGLAGERQFF. The CDR3, as DNA: TGCGCCAGCAGCCAATTCCCGGGACTAGCGGGGGAAAGGCAGTTCTTC.

The gene calls are TRBV11-2 and TRBJ2-7; 8 bases are shared with TRBD1. CDR3 length: 14 residues. Per germline, CDR1 SGHAT and CDR2 FQNNGV. J lost 2 bases, V lost 4 bases, and 4 bases had no gene match. The CDR3: CASSSGQGPYEQYF. The CDR3 nucleotides read TGTGCCAGCAGCTCAGGACAGGGTCCCTACGAGCAGTACTTC.

The CDR3 sequence: CASSGDRVQPQHF. The CDR3 DNA is TGTGCCAGCAGTGGGGACAGGGTTCAGCCCCAGCATTTT. The genes are TRBV6-5 and TRBJ1-5; 9 nucleotides agree with TRBD1. The CDR3 sequence is 13 residues long. V shed 5 bases and J 6 bases; nucleotides not matched to a gene: 2. Germline CDR1 MNHEY, CDR2 SVGAGI.

The chain uses TRBV2 and TRBJ1-6; 9 bases agree with TRBD1. This CDR3 has 15 residues. Trimming at V came to 2 bases and at J to 9 bases, leaving 5 bases not matched to a gene. Germline lookup yields CDR1 SNHLY and CDR2 FYNNEI. DNA for the CDR3: TGTGCCAGCAGTGAACTGACAGGGGGAGGTTCACCCCTCCACTTT. It encodes CASSELTGGGSPLHF.

V and J are TRBV28 and TRBJ2-2; D is perhaps TRBD2 (6 bases). This CDR3 is built from 16 residues. Germline V lookup: CDR1 MDHEN, CDR2 SYDVKM. Trimming removed 3 bases at V and 2 bases at J, with 13 bases between. CDR3 in amino acids: CASSFTGRINTGELFF. The DNA for the CDR3 is TGTGCCAGCAGTTTTACGGGGAGGATAAACACCGGGGAGCTGTTTTTT. Using reference TRBV28 and TRBJ2-2 for the parts outside the CDR3, the full variable domain is DVKVTQSSRYLVKRTGEKVFLECVQDMDHENMFWYRQDPGLGLRLIYFSYDVKMKEKGDIPEGYSVSREKKERFSLILESASTNQTSMYLCASSFTGRINTGELFFGEGSRLTVL.

The V call is TRBV5-1, the J call TRBJ1-4, with unresolved D. Trimming cost V 0 bases and J 4 bases, with 4 bases left between them. Germline assignment: CDR1 SGHRS and CDR2 YFSETQ. This CDR3 is built from 13 residues. CDR3 region: CASSLGSNEKLFF. The CDR3 DNA is TGCGCCAGCAGCTTGGGGAGTAATGAAAAACTGTTTTTT.

This rearrangement joins TRBV2 to TRBJ2-5; TRBD1 matches at 7 bases. Germline CDR1 SNHLY, CDR2 FYNNEI. J was trimmed by 5 bases and V by 8 bases; bases with no gene match: 11. The CDR3 has 14 residues. CDR3 region: CASGPETGWETQYF. For the CDR3, the DNA is TGTGCCAGCGGGCCCGAGACAGGGTGGGAGACCCAGTACTTC.

The chain carries TRBV10-3 and TRBJ2-2, with 7 bases lining up with TRBD1. CDR1 is ENHRY and CDR2 is SYGVKD in the germline V gene. The ends lost 6 bases at V and 1 base at J; junction bases unmatched: 2. This CDR3 spans 14 amino acids. CDR3 DNA sequence: TGTGCCATCAGCCGGGACAGGAACACCGGGGAGCTGTTTTTT. The encoded protein is CAISRDRNTGELFF.

In DNA form, the CDR3 reads TGTGCCAGCATCTCACGGGGGGGGCAGAACACCGGGGAGCTGTTTTTT. Its translation is CASISRGGQNTGELFF. The gene calls are TRBV2 and TRBJ2-2; the match to TRBD2 covers 8 bases. The CDR3 sequence is 16 residues long. J lost 1 base, V lost 7 bases, and 8 bases had no gene match. Germline V lookup: CDR1 SNHLY, CDR2 FYNNEI.

The chain couples TRBV7-7 to TRBJ2-5; no firm D call. Germline lookup yields CDR1 SSHAT and CDR2 FNYEAQ (reference sequence). V dropped 1 base and J dropped 2 bases, with 14 bases sitting between them. This CDR3 spans 16 amino acids. CDR3 protein: CASSLGGQSLQETQYF. The DNA of the CDR3 is TGTGCCAGCAGCTTAGGAGGCCAGTCGTTACAAGAGACCCAGTACTTC.

The V and J genes are TRBV9 and TRBJ2-3; 10 bases line up with TRBD1. Germline CDR1 is SGDLS and CDR2 is YYNGEE. The length of the CDR3 is 15 residues. V gave up 3 bases and J gave up 4 bases; unmatched junction bases: 5. The CDR3: CASSASGTGADTQYF. The CDR3 nucleotides read TGTGCCAGCAGCGCCTCCGGGACAGGGGCAGATACGCAGTATTTT.

This chain joins TRBV9 and TRBJ2-6; D call uncertain. There are 13 residues in the CDR3. V lost 5 bases to trimming and J lost 2 bases, with 5 bases between them. Germline CDR1 reads SGDLS; CDR2 reads YYNGEE. The CDR3 region has the DNA TGTGCCAGCAGACCAGCTGGGGCCAACGTCCTGACTTTC. The encoded protein is CASRPAGANVLTF.

The V and J genes are TRBV6-1 and TRBJ1-2; 8 nucleotides agree with TRBD1. J lost 4 bases, V lost 5 bases, and 9 bases had no gene match. Germline CDR1 and CDR2: MNHNS and SASEGT. The CDR3 is 15 residues long. The CDR3 region is CASSPSQGAAYGYTF. In DNA, the CDR3 is TGTGCCAGCAGTCCGTCTCAGGGGGCGGCCTATGGCTACACCTTC.

This clone showed up just a few times. This chain uses TRBV5-4 with TRBJ2-7; possibly TRBD2 for D (5 bases). V was cut by 4 bases and J by 6 bases, with 11 bases left in between. The V gene's germline CDR1 is SGHNT and CDR2 YYREEE (reference sequence). The CDR3 consists of 12 residues. As DNA, the CDR3 is TGTGCCAGCAGCCCGACCGCGGGCGAGCAGTACTTC. Encoded protein: CASSPTAGEQYF.

The rearrangement links TRBV14 to TRBJ2-2, with 10 bases lining up with TRBD2. Germline CDR1 SGHDN, CDR2 FVKESK. The ends lost 4 bases at V and 6 bases at J; junction bases unmatched: 2. This CDR3 has 14 residues. CDR3 in amino acids: CASSRLAGAGELFF. Here the CDR3 DNA reads TGTGCCAGCAGCCGTCTAGCGGGGGCCGGGGAGCTGTTTTTT.

J is TRBJ1-1 and V is TRBV6-1; D unresolved. Germline values: CDR1 MNHNS, CDR2 SASEGT. The CDR3 is made up of 15 amino acids. V lost 10 bases and J 4 bases, leaving 22 bases between the germline ends. For the CDR3, the DNA is TGTGCCATCCTTATTTGGACTGTTGGCCGCACTGAAGCTTTCTTT. It is translated as CAILIWTVGRTEAFF.

The chain couples TRBV2 to TRBJ1-5; TRBD1 agrees at 10 bases. The CDR3 is made up of 17 amino acids. With 4 bases clipped from V and 2 bases from J, the junction kept 8 bases outside the gene matches. Looked up from germline, CDR1 is SNHLY and CDR2 is FYNNEI. The CDR3 spells CASSVLGQGLGNQPQHF. CDR3 DNA sequence: TGTGCCAGCAGTGTGTTGGGACAGGGGTTGGGCAATCAGCCCCAGCATTTT.